The 32 T cell receptor beta chains in this list originate from one sample, sequenced in a study of blood T cell repertoires in COVID-19. The method was immunoSEQ multiplex PCR; TCRdb's version includes in-frame clones alone and lacks a portion of them. The data show under 65,000 clones, 70% to 85% seen once. Sequencing was carried out using PBMCs or T cells enriched from blood (not recorded which). These TCRs come from a woman in her 50s with acute COVID-19.

V is TRBV9 and J is TRBJ1-1; TRBD1 might be the D (6 bases). V lost 4 bases to trimming and J lost 0 bases, with 16 bases between them. The CDR3 covers 16 residues. Germline V CDR1 and CDR2: SGDLS, YYNGEE. The CDR3 DNA reads TGTGCCAGCAGCCCATCGACAGGATATATGAACACTGAAGCTTTCTTT. This translates into CASSPSTGYMNTEAFF.

The V and J genes are TRBV19 and TRBJ1-6; a possible D gene is TRBD1 (5 bases). This CDR3 is built from 14 residues. V lost 5 bases to trimming and J lost 7 bases, with 12 bases between them. Per germline, CDR1 LNHDA and CDR2 SQIVND (reference sequence). CDR3 coding DNA: TGTGCCAGTAGTGAGACAGCCGGGAATTCACCCCTCCACTTT. Its protein is CASSETAGNSPLHF.

V gene TRBV7-8 combines with J gene TRBJ2-3, with D possibly matching TRBD1 (5 bases). CDR3 size: 13 residues. CDR1 is SGHVS, CDR2 FQNEAQ, per germline. V lost 4 bases and J lost 3, with 8 bases in between. CDR3 residues: CASSSQGTDTQYF. The CDR3 nucleotides read TGTGCCAGCAGCTCGCAGGGAACAGATACGCAGTATTTT.

The V call is TRBV30, the J call TRBJ1-1; tentatively, D is TRBD1 (5 bases). The V gene lost 2 bases and the J gene lost 0 bases, with 16 bases spanning the gap. CDR1 is GTSNPN, CDR2 SVGIG, per germline (reference sequence). There are 16 residues in the CDR3. CDR3 bases: TGTGCCTGGAGTCCCGGGGGTGGGGTAATGAACACTGAAGCTTTCTTT. This translates into CAWSPGGGVMNTEAFF.

The chain is built from TRBV14 and TRBJ2-3, with D perhaps TRBD1 (6 bases). Per germline, CDR1 SGHDN and CDR2 FVKESK. Trimming shortened V by 4 bases and J by 3 bases, and 11 bases separated the two germline ends. The CDR3 loop spans 14 amino acids. In DNA form, the CDR3 reads TGTGCCAGCAGCCTACGACAGGAAACAGATACGCAGTATTTT. Protein: CASSLRQETDTQYF.

The rearrangement joins TRBV18 to TRBJ1-2; D gene unclear. V lost 2 bases, J lost 3 bases, and 13 bases lay in between. Germline V gene lookup returns CDR1 KGHSH and CDR2 LQKENI. This CDR3 has 15 amino acids. The CDR3 coding sequence is TGTGCCAGCTCACCAGAAGGAGCCAATTACTATGGCTACACCTTC. Translating gives CASSPEGANYYGYTF.

This chain uses TRBV5-1 with TRBJ2-2, with 10 positions matching TRBD1. This CDR3 region has 15 residues. Germline CDR1 SGHRS, CDR2 YFSETQ. V shed 3 bases and J 4 bases; nucleotides not matched to a gene: 3. The CDR3 DNA sequence: TGCGCCAGCAGCTCCCGGACAGGGGGCACCGGGGAGCTGTTTTTT. Its translation is CASSSRTGGTGELFF.

The chain recombines TRBV5-4 with TRBJ1-3; TRBD1 aligns across 8 bases. In germline, CDR1 is SGHNT, CDR2 YYREEE (reference sequence). Germline trimming cut 4 bases from V and 2 bases from J; bases unmatched to any gene: 8. This CDR3 is built from 16 residues. Here the CDR3 reads CASSGTGGLPGNTIYF. The CDR3 bases are TGTGCCAGCAGCGGCACAGGGGGACTGCCTGGAAACACCATATATTTT.

The chain joins TRBV7-9 to TRBJ1-3, with a possible D match to TRBD1 (6 bases). Trimming stripped 6 bases from V and 4 bases from J, with 10 bases between. CDR1 SEHNR and CDR2 FQNEAQ come from the germline V gene (reference sequence). The CDR3 is 13 amino acids. In DNA, the CDR3 is TGTGCCAGCAGGGGACAATCAGGAAACACCATATATTTT. Translation: CASRGQSGNTIYF.

The CDR3, as DNA: TGTGCCAGCAGCCAAGGGACAGGGATGACCAAAAACATTCAGTACTTC. It yields the protein CASSQGTGMTKNIQYF. The rearrangement uses TRBV4-2 and TRBJ2-4; 8 nucleotides agree with TRBD1. The CDR3 sequence is 16 residues long. Germline V gene sequence: CDR1 LGHNA, CDR2 YNFKEQ. The V segment lost 1 base and the J segment 2 bases; nucleotides outside the gene matches: 4.

The chain links TRBV15 to TRBJ2-7, with a possible D match to TRBD2 (7 bases). CDR3 length: 15 residues. V was clipped by 0 bases and J by 1 base, with 10 bases between them. Germline-derived CDR1 and CDR2 are LNHNV and YYDKDF (reference sequence). CDR3 DNA: TGTGCCACCAGCAGAGAAGCGGGACAATCCTACGAGCAGTACTTC. It encodes CATSREAGQSYEQYF.

The chain joins TRBV13 to TRBJ1-2, with TRBD1 identical over 7 bases. Per the germline V gene, CDR1 is PRHDT and CDR2 is FYEKMQ (reference sequence). Unmatched junction bases numbered 5, after V lost 4 bases and J lost 0 bases. This CDR3 is 15 amino acids long. The CDR3 nucleotides are TGTGCCAGCAGCTACCGACAGGGAACTAACTATGGCTACACCTTC. Amino acid sequence: CASSYRQGTNYGYTF.

As DNA, the CDR3 is TGTGCCAGCAGCTTGGACAGGGGAGACTATGGCTACACCTTC. The encoded protein is CASSLDRGDYGYTF. The chain joins TRBV5-4 to TRBJ1-2, with TRBD1 identical over 7 bases. The trim removed 0 bases at V and 3 bases at J, leaving 2 bases unmatched. The CDR3 spans 14 residues. Germline assignment: CDR1 SGHNT and CDR2 YYREEE (reference sequence).

The V call is TRBV20-1, the J call TRBJ1-1; 7 positions match TRBD1. V gave up 5 bases and J gave up 4 bases; unmatched junction bases: 1. Germline V gene lookup returns CDR1 DFQATT and CDR2 SNEGSKA (reference sequence). This CDR3 contains 11 residues. CDR3 sequence reads: CSASGGTEAFF. The CDR3 DNA sequence: TGCAGTGCTTCAGGGGGCACTGAAGCTTTCTTT.

J is TRBJ1-4 and V is TRBV11-2, with D maybe TRBD1 (5 bases). CDR3 length: 14 amino acids. Per germline, CDR1 SGHAT and CDR2 FQNNGV. Trimming left V 3 bases short and J 5 bases short, with 10 bases between. The CDR3 DNA reads as TGTGCCAGCAGCTTCCGGGGGATCAATGAAAAACTGTTTTTT. It yields the protein CASSFRGINEKLFF.

This clone has just one count. The chain employs TRBV7-9 and TRBJ1-1; 8 nucleotides match TRBD1. Trimming removed 4 bases from V and 1 base from J; junction bases left unmatched: 8. The CDR3 consists of 16 residues. Germline CDR1 is SEHNR and CDR2 is FQNEAQ (reference sequence). CDR3 protein: CASSSPGQVTNTEAFF. CDR3 bases: TGTGCCAGCAGCTCACCGGGACAGGTCACGAACACTGAAGCTTTCTTT.

The CDR3 protein is CSVERNRGTETQYF. CDR3 nucleotide sequence: TGCAGCGTTGAAAGGAACAGGGGAACGGAGACCCAGTACTTC. The V gene is TRBV29-1, the J gene TRBJ2-5; TRBD1 matches 7 bases. This CDR3 comprises 14 residues. The junction had 8 bases not matched to a gene; V was cut back by 2 bases and J by 5 bases. CDR1 and CDR2 from the germline V gene are SQVTM and ANQGSEA.

The sample holds a few counts of this clone. The chain couples TRBV6-5 to TRBJ2-1; TRBD2 matches at 7 bases. V gave up 4 bases and J gave up 7 bases; unmatched junction bases: 13. Germline values: CDR1 MNHEY, CDR2 SVGAGI. CDR3 length: 16 residues. The DNA of the CDR3 is TGTGCCAGCAGTTCCGCCGGGGGGTTAGGTATGAATGAGCAGTTCTTC. The encoded protein is CASSSAGGLGMNEQFF.

The chain couples TRBV6-1 to TRBJ2-5; 14 bases match TRBD2. CDR1 is MNHNS and CDR2 is SASEGT in the germline V gene. The CDR3 covers 15 residues. V was pared by 3 bases and J by 4 bases, with 1 base of the junction left unmatched. The CDR3 loop is CASSEGLAGAETQYF. DNA of the CDR3: TGTGCCAGCAGTGAGGGACTAGCGGGGGCAGAGACCCAGTACTTC.

V and J are TRBV6-2 or TRBV6-3 and TRBJ1-5; D is ambiguous. The CDR3 loop spans 12 amino acids. Trimming shortened V by 2 bases and J by 7 bases, and 6 bases separated the two germline ends. Germline CDR1 reads MNHEY; CDR2 reads SVGEGT. The CDR3 nucleotides read TGTGCCAGCAGTTACCCGTCGCAGCCCCAGCATTTT. Translating gives CASSYPSQPQHF.

The chain links TRBV11-3 to TRBJ2-1; 7 positions agree with TRBD2. The J segment lost 3 bases and the V segment lost 4 bases, leaving 6 bases of the junction unmatched. The V gene's germline CDR1 is SGHNT and CDR2 YENEEA. This CDR3 has 15 residues. CDR3 protein: CASSSGTIRYNEQFF. The CDR3 region has the DNA TGTGCCAGCAGCTCTGGGACTATCCGCTACAATGAGCAGTTCTTC.

The gene calls are TRBV24-1 and TRBJ2-3; 9 positions match TRBD1. V was pared by 4 bases and J by 6 bases, with 13 bases of the junction left unmatched. Germline V CDR1 and CDR2: KGHDR, SFDVKD. This CDR3 is 17 amino acids long. The CDR3 DNA reads TGTGCCACCAGTGACCCTCACCCGGGACAGGGCCCCGATACGCAGTATTTT. This translates into CATSDPHPGQGPDTQYF.

The gene calls are TRBV7-6 and TRBJ2-2; no clear D gene. The CDR3 covers 13 residues. Germline V gene lookup returns CDR1 SGHVS and CDR2 FNYEAQ. V lost 1 base and J lost 8, with 8 bases in between. CDR3 sequence (DNA): TGTGCCAGCAGCTTAGGTGGCGGTGGGGAGCTGTTTTTT. It codes for CASSLGGGGELFF. Full variable domain (missing parts from reference TRBV7-6 and TRBJ2-2): GAGVSQSPRYKVTKRGQDVALRCDPISGHVSLYWYRQALGQGPEFLTYFNYEAQQDKSGLPNDRFSAERPEGSISTLTIQRTEQRDSAMYRCASSLGGGGELFFGEGSRLTVL.

The chain joins TRBV30 to TRBJ2-6; 12 bases map to TRBD1. Trimming at V came to 3 bases and at J to 3 bases, leaving 9 bases not matched to a gene. Germline V gene sequence: CDR1 GTSNPN, CDR2 SVGIG (reference sequence). The CDR3 has 18 residues. The CDR3, as DNA: TGTGCCTGGAGCCTCCGGGGACAGGGGGCGGGTGGGGCCAACGTCCTGACTTTC. Residues: CAWSLRGQGAGGANVLTF.

In its sample, this clone was seen a few times. This chain links TRBV10-2 with TRBJ2-3; TRBD2 is a possible D gene (6 bases). Trimming stripped 4 bases from V and 1 base from J, with 12 bases between. Germline assignment: CDR1 WSHSY and CDR2 SAAADI. The CDR3 has 15 residues. The CDR3 loop is CASSGGGGRTDTQYF. For the CDR3, the DNA is TGCGCCAGCAGTGGTGGGGGAGGACGCACAGATACGCAGTATTTT.

V and J are TRBV6-5 and TRBJ1-3, with D possibly being TRBD1 (5 bases). Germline V gene data show CDR1 as MNHEY and CDR2 as SVGAGI. V lost 6 bases and J 4 bases, leaving 13 bases between the germline ends. CDR3 size: 14 residues. In DNA form, the CDR3 reads TGTGCCAGCAGACCTGGGGGGTACGGAAACACCATATATTTT. It specifies CASRPGGYGNTIYF.

V is TRBV24-1 and J is TRBJ1-1, with D possibly TRBD1 on 6 matching bases. The CDR3 has 15 residues. Per the germline V gene, CDR1 is KGHDR and CDR2 is SFDVKD. V lost 2 bases to trimming and J lost 0 bases, with 9 bases between them. The CDR3 is CATSDSGQLNTEAFF. CDR3 in DNA: TGTGCCACCAGTGATTCCGGACAGCTGAACACTGAAGCTTTCTTT.

The chain joins TRBV5-1 to TRBJ2-3, with a tentative D call TRBD2 (5 bases). The V end was cut by 4 bases, the J end by 6 bases, with 9 bases between. The CDR3 runs 12 residues. Germline V gives CDR1 SGHRS, CDR2 YFSETQ. CDR3 loop: CASSEGPDTQYF. The CDR3 nucleotides are TGCGCCAGCAGCGAGGGTCCCGATACGCAGTATTTT.

The gene calls are TRBV11-1 and TRBJ1-1, with D tentatively TRBD1 (6 bases). The CDR3 sequence is 15 residues long. CDR1 SGHAT and CDR2 FQDESV come from the germline V gene (reference sequence). Trimming removed 5 bases from V and 1 base from J, with 14 bases in between. This CDR3 reads CASSLQGHRNTEAFF. CDR3 coding DNA: TGTGCCAGCAGCCTGCAGGGACACAGGAACACTGAAGCTTTCTTT.

J is TRBJ2-3 and V is TRBV7-3; D is uncertain. V gave up 0 bases and J gave up 6 bases, with 7 bases separating them. This CDR3 spans 13 amino acids. Germline V lookup: CDR1 SGHTA, CDR2 FQGTGA. The CDR3 DNA sequence: TGTGCCAGCAGCTTAACGAGGTTGGATACGCAGTATTTT. Its protein product is CASSLTRLDTQYF.

The chain joins TRBV6-1 to TRBJ2-7, with TRBD2 as a possible D gene (5 bases). This CDR3 is 15 amino acids long. CDR1 and CDR2 from the germline V gene are MNHNS and SASEGT. V was shortened by 3 bases and J by 3 bases, with 15 bases between the two germline ends. CDR3 nucleotide sequence: TGTGCCAGCAGTGATTCGGGGAGCGAAGGCTACGAGCAGTACTTC. Amino acid sequence: CASSDSGSEGYEQYF.

The chain carries TRBV6-2 or TRBV6-3 and TRBJ2-7, with 11 bases identical to TRBD2. Germline V gives CDR1 MNHEY, CDR2 SVGEGT. With 6 bases clipped from V and 6 bases from J, the junction kept 10 bases outside the gene matches. The CDR3 spans 15 residues. CDR3 in DNA: TGTGCCAGCAGCCCCCGGGTAGCGGGGGGGCCCGAGCAGTACTTC. Its protein product is CASSPRVAGGPEQYF.